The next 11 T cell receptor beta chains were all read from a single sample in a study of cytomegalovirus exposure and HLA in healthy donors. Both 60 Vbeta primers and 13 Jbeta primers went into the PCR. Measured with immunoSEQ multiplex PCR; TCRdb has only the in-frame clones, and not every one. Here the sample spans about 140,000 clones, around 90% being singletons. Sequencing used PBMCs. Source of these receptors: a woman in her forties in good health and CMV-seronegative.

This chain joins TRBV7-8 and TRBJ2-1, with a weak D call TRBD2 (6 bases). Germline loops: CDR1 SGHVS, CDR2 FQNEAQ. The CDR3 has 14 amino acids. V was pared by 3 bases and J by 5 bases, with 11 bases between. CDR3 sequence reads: CASSLYSGNNEQFF. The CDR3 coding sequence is TGTGCCAGCAGCTTGTATAGCGGTAACAATGAGCAGTTCTTC.

The CDR3 sequence: CASTLRGSGRGETQYF. CDR3 sequence (DNA): TGTGCCAGCACGCTTAGGGGTAGCGGGAGAGGAGAGACCCAGTACTTC. V usage is TRBV27 and J usage is TRBJ2-5, with 9 bases identical to TRBD2. V shed 7 bases, J shed 4 bases, and the junction held 13 bases outside the gene matches. The CDR3 runs to 16 residues. CDR1 MNHEY and CDR2 SMNVEV come from the germline V gene (reference sequence).

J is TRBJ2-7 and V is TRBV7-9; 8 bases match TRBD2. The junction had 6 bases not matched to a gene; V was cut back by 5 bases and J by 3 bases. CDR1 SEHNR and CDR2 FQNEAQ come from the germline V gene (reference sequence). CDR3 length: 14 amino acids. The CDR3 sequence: CASSPRGGIYEQYF. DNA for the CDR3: TGTGCCAGCAGCCCCCGGGGGGGGATCTACGAGCAGTACTTC.

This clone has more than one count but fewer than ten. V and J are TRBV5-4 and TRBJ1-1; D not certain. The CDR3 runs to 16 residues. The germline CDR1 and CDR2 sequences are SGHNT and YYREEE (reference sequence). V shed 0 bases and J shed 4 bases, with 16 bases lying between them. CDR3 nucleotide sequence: TGTGCCAGCAGCTTGGGGGTCGGGGATCCCAGCACTGAAGCTTTCTTT. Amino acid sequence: CASSLGVGDPSTEAFF.

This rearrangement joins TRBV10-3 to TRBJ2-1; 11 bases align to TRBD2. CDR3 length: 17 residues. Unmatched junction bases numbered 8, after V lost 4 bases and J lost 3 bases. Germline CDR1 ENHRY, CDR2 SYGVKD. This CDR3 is CAISVAGGSQLYNEQFF. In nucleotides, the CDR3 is TGTGCCATCAGTGTAGCGGGAGGGTCCCAACTCTACAATGAGCAGTTCTTC.

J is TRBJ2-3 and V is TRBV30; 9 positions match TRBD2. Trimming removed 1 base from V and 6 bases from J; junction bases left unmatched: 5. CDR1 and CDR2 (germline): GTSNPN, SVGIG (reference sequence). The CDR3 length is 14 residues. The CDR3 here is CAWSGLAGYDTQYF. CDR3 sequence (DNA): TGTGCCTGGAGTGGGCTAGCGGGATACGATACGCAGTATTTT.

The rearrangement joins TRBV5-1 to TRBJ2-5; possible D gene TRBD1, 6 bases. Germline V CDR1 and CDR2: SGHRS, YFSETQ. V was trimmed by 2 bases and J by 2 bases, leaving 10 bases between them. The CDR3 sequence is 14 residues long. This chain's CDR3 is CASSFQGQQETQYF. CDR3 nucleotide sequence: TGCGCCAGCAGCTTCCAAGGACAGCAAGAGACCCAGTACTTC.

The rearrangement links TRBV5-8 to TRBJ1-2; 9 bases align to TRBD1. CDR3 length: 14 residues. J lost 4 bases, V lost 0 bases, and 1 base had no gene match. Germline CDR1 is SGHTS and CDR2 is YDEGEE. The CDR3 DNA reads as TGTGCCAGCAGCTTGGTGGGACAGGGCTATGGCTACACCTTC. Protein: CASSLVGQGYGYTF.

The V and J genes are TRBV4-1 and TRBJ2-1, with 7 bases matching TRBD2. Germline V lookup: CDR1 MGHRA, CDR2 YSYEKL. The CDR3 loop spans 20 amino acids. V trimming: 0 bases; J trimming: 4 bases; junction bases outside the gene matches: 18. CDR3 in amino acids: CASSQEAAASGSSGYNEQFF. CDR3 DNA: TGCGCCAGCAGCCAAGAGGCTGCTGCTAGCGGTTCGAGTGGTTACAATGAGCAGTTCTTC.

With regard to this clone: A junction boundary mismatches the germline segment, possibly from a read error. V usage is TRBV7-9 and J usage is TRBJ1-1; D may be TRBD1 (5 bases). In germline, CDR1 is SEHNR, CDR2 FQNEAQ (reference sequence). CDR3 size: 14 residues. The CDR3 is CSSSLTTGNTEAFF. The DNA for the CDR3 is TGTTCCAGCAGCTTAACAACAGGGAACACTGAAGCTTTCTTT.

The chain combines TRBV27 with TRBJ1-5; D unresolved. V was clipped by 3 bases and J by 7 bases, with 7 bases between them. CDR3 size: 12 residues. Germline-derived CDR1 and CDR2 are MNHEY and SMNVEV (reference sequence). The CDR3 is CASSFGGQPQHF. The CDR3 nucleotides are TGTGCCAGCAGTTTCGGCGGGCAGCCCCAGCATTTT.